This T cell receptor beta chain is from a study of cytotoxic CD8 clonotypes in ibrutinib-treated CLL (dated by TCRdb to the early 2020s). For the study in its entirety: The cohort included around 15 treatment-naive and some twelve relapsed/refractory patients; about 18 were IGHV unmutated. Response samples were taken after a median of roughly 12 months on treatment, ranging from 6 to 36 months. Responses were partial in some 24 patients and complete in 2; after median approximately 5.5 years follow-up, about 14 stayed in remission and 12 progressed. Patients were still on ibrutinib when every remission and progressive disease sample was collected. Cryopreserved peripheral blood mononuclear cells were obtained prior to treatment, at the time of response, and at either disease progression or sustained remission. Of the approximately 86 participants in the trial, about two dozen had longitudinal samples available. On average, each sample yielded around 250,000 productive templates and tens of thousands of productive rearrangements.

The goal of deep resolution MiSeq sequencing was a depth between 1 in 1 million and 1 in 200,000 T cells, and coverage averaged 10x per clonotype. The immunoSEQ hsTCRB Kit was used to generate TCR beta libraries. As for the original processing: ImmunoSEQ Data Assistant and ImmunoSEQ Analyzer were used for data analysis, and V, D and J genes were assigned according to IMGT definitions. Clonality, which ranges from 0 to 1, was calculated by subtracting the normalized Shannon entropy of productive rearrangement frequencies from one. Only overrepresented clonotypes making up at least 0.05% of the repertoire of each patient were included in the public clonotype analysis. Some 13 age-matched healthy donor repertoires from immuneACCESS served as clonality controls. The table comes from immuneACCESS by way of TCRdb, which keeps in-frame sequences with V and J called. Part of the clones is missing from these tables; in studies checked, under half for an unresolved V gene and the rest for unknown reasons. V, J and clone size were drawn from that table, and D and trimming were deduced from the DNA. The sample has under 200,000 clones on record, roughly 80% of them singletons. The ten largest clonotypes hold under 5.5% of the sample.

The research as a whole found: At ibrutinib response clonality went up, during sustained remission it held steady, and at progression it dropped back toward baseline. Public clonotypes were rare and either contracted or stayed stable during treatment, and the rise in clonality at ibrutinib response reflected the expansion of private clonotypes. Sampling times were not matched between sustained-remission and progressing patients, and lymph node repertoires were not studied. Baseline clonality was found to be higher than that of age-matched healthy donors and was strongly correlated with circulating CD8+ T-cell counts.

This clone was detected once. Its specific antigen is unknown. Base qualities are not provided; no much larger clone lies one nucleotide away. The cysteine opens and the phenylalanine closes a CDR3 of 15 amino acids. Only CDR3 DNA is held: 45 bases, read in frame from base 1. V is shortened by 1 base, J by 3 bases, and the region joining them spans 10 bases. CDR1 LGHNA and CDR2 YSLEER are derived from the germline V gene. The time point label of this sample denotes: 24 months on ibrutinib. For TCR beta library preparation, approximately 2 micrograms of genomic DNA was extracted from cryopreserved PBMCs. Longitudinal blood samples from CLL patients on ibrutinib monotherapy were analyzed using high-throughput TCR beta sequencing. The patients were enrolled in a single-center, open-label phase 2 trial of ibrutinib monotherapy.

This clonotype was sampled from a human donor with chronic lymphocytic leukemia. The source material was PBMCs, sampled after 24 months of ibrutinib treatment. Here the chain combines TRBV4-3 and TRBJ1-5; tentative D gene TRBD1, with 5 bases matching. The DNA sequence is TGCGCCAGCAGCCAAGGGTCAGGGAACAATCAGCCCCAGCATTTT. It translates to CASSQGSGNNQPQHF.